In this sample, the clone carrying this T cell receptor (beta chain) turned up many times. This record belongs to a study of T cells in Graves' hyperthyroidism and ophthalmopathy. The V gene lost 0 bases and the J gene lost 6 bases, with 14 bases spanning the gap. Germline V gene lookup returns CDR1 LGHDT and CDR2 YNNKEL (reference sequence). The CDR3 spans 16 residues. Stable Graves' hyperthyroidism denoted no ophthalmopathy progression over 18 months. Diagnoses were made from clinical symptoms, serum measures (thyroxine and TRAb), thyroid ultrasound and orbital computed tomography. TCR beta CDR3 regions were amplified from RNA transcripts. Primed by the HTBI set, a first-round RT-PCR was run on the TCR CDR3. TCRdb independently ran MiXCR on the multiplex PCR reads; one entry per CDR3 protein. The sample consists of about 99,000 distinct CDR3 sequences, about half of them appearing once.

This receptor was identified in a man aged 40-50 years with Graves' hyperthyroidism. Specimen: blood. The rearrangement uses TRBV3-1 and TRBJ2-2; D may be TRBD2 (5 bases). This chain's CDR3 is CASSQDGGASPGELFF. CDR3 in DNA: TGTGCCAGCAGCCAAGACGGAGGAGCCTCTCCCGGGGAGCTGTTTTTT.